The following is a T cell receptor beta chain sequence with its context. The method was immunoSEQ multiplex PCR; TCRdb's version includes in-frame clones alone and lacks a portion of them. This table has fewer than 120,000 clones, 87% appearing once. This sample is part of a study of T cell responses to AZD1222 COVID-19 vaccine. This CDR3 has 16 residues. Germline values: CDR1 MNHEY, CDR2 SVGEGT. The junction had 9 bases not matched to a gene; V was cut back by 5 bases and J by 0 bases. J is TRBJ1-2 and V is TRBV6-2 or TRBV6-3, with 7 bases matching TRBD1. The starting material was peripheral blood, obtained on day 0 of AZD1222 vaccination. This TCR was sampled from an adult in good health. CDR3 in amino acids: CASSLPYRGANYGYTF. As DNA, the CDR3 is TGTGCCAGCAGTCTCCCCTACAGGGGAGCTAACTATGGCTACACCTTC.